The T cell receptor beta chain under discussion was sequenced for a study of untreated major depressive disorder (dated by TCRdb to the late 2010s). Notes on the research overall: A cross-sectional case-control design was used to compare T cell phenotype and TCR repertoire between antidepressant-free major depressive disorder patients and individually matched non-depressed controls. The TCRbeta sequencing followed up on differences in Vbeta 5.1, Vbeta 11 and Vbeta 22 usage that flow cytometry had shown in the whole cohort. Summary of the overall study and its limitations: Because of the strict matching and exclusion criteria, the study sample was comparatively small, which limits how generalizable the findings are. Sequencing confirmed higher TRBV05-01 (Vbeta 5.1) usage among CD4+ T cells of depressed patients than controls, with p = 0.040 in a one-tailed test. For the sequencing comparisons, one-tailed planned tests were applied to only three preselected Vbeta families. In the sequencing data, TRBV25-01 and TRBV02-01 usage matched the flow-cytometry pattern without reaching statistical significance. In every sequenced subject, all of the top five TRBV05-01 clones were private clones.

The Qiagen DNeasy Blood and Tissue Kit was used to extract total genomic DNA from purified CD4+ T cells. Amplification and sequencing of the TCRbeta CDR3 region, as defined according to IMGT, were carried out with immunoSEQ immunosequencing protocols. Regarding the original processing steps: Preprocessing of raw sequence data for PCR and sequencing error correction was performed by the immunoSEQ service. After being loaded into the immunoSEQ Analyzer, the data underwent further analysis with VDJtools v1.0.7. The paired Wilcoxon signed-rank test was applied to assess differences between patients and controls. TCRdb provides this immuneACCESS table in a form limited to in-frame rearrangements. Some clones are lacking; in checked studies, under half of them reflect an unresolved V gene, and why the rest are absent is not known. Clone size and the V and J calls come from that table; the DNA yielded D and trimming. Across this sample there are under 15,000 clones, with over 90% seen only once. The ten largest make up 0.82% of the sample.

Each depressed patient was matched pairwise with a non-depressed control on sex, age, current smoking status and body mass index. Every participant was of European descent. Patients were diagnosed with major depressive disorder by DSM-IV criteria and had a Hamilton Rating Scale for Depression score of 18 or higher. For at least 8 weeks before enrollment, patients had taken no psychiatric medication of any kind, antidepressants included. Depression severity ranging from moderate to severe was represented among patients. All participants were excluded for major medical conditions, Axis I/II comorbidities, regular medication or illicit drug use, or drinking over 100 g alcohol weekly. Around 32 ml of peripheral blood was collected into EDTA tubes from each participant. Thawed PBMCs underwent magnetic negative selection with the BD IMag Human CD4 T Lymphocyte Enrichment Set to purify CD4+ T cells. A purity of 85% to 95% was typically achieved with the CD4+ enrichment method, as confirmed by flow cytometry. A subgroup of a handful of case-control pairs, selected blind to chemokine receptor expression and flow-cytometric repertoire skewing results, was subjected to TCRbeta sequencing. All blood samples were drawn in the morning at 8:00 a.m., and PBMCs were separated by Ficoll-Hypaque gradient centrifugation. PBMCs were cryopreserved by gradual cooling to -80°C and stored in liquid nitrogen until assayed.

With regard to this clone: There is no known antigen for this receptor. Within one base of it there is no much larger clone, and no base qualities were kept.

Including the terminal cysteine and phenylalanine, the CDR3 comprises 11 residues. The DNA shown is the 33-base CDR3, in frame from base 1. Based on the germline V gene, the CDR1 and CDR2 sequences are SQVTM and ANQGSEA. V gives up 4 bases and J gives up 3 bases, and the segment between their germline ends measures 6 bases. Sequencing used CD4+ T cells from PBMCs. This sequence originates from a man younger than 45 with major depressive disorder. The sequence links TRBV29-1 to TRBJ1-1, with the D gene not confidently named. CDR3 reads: CSVGSYTEAFF. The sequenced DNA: TGCAGCGTTGGCAGTTACACTGAAGCTTTCTTT. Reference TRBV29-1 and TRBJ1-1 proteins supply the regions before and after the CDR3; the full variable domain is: SAVISQKPSRDICQRGTSLTIQCQVDSQVTMMFWYRQQPGQSLTLIATANQGSEATYESGFVIDKFPISRPNLTFSTLTVSNMSPEDSSIYLCSVGSYTEAFFGQGTRLTVV.